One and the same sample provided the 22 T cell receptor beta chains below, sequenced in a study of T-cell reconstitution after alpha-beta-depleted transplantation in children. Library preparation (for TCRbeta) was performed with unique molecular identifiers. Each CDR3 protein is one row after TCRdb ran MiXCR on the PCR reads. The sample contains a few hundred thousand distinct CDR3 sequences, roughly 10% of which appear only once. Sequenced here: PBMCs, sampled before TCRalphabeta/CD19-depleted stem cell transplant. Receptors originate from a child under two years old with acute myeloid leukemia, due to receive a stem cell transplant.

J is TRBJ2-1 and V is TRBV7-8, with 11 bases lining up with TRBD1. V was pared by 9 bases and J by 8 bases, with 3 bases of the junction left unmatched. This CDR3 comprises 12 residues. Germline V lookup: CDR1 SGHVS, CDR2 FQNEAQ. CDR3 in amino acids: CASRDRGDEQFF. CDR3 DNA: TGTGCCAGTCGGGACAGGGGGGATGAGCAGTTCTTC. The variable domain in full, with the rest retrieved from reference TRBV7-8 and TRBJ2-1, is GAGVSQSPRYKVAKRGQDVALRCDPISGHVSLFWYQQALGQGPEFLTYFQNEAQLDKSGLPSDRFFAERPEGSVSTLKIQRTQQEDSAVYLCASRDRGDEQFFGPGTRLTVL.

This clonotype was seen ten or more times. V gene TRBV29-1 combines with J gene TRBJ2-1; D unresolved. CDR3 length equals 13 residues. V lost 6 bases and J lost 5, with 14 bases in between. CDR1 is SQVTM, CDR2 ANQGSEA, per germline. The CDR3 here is CSVAKIFNNEQFF. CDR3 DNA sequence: TGCAGCGTAGCAAAAATCTTTAACAATGAGCAGTTCTTC.

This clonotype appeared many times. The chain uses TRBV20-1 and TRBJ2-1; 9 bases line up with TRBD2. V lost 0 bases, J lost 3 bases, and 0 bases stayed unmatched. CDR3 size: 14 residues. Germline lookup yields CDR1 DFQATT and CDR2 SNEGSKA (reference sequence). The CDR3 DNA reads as TGCAGTGCTAGAGATAGCGGGAGCTACAATGAGCAGTTCTTC. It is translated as CSARDSGSYNEQFF.

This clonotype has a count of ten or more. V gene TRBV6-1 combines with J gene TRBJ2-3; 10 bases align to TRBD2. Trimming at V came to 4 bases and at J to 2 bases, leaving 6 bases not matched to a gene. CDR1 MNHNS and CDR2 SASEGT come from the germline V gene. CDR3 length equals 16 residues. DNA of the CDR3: TGTGCCAGCAGTGGAACACTAGCGGGACCCACAGATACGCAGTATTTT. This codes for CASSGTLAGPTDTQYF.

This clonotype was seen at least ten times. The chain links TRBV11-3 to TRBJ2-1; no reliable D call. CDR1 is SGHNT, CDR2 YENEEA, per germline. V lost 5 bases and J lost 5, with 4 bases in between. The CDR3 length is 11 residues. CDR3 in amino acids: CASSHHNEQFF. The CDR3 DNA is TGTGCCAGCAGCCACCACAATGAGCAGTTCTTC.

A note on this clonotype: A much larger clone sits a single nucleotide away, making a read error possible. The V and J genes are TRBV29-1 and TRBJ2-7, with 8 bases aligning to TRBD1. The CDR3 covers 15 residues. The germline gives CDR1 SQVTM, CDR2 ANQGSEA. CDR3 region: CSVDFGQGKPYGQYF. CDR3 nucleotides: TGCAGCGTAGACTTCGGACAGGGAAAGCCCTACGGGCAGTACTTC.

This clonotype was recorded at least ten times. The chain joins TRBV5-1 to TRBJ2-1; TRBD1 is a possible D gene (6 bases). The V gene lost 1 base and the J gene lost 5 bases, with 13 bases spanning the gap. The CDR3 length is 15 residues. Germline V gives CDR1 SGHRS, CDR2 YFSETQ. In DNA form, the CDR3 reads TGCGCCAGCAGCTTGAAGGGGGAGCTTCACAATGAGCAGTTCTTC. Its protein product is CASSLKGELHNEQFF.

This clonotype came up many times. In nucleotides, the CDR3 is TGCGCCAGCAGCGCTTCGACTCCTCCAGATACGCAGTATTTT. Residues: CASSASTPPDTQYF. V gene TRBV5-1 combines with J gene TRBJ2-3; D unclear. V lost 4 bases to trimming and J lost 4 bases, with 13 bases between them. This CDR3 contains 14 residues. Germline CDR1 reads SGHRS; CDR2 reads YFSETQ.

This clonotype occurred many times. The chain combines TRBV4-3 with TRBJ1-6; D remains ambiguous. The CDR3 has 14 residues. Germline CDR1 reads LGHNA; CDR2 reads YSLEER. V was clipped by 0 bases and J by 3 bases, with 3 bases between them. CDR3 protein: CASSQEGYNSPLHF. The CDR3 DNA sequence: TGCGCCAGCAGCCAAGAGGGCTATAATTCACCCCTCCACTTT.

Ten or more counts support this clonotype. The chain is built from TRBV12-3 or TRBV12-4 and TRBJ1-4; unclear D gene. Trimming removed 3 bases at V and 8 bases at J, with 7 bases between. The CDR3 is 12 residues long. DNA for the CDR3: TGTGCCAGCAGTTTGGAAGCAGAAAAACTGTTTTTT. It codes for CASSLEAEKLFF.

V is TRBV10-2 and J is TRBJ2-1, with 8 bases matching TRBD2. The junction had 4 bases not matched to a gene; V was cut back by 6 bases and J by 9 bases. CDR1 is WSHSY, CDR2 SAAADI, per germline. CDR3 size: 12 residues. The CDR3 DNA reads TGCGCCAGCAGGCGGGGGGAGGGTGAGCAGTTCTTC. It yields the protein CASRRGEGEQFF.

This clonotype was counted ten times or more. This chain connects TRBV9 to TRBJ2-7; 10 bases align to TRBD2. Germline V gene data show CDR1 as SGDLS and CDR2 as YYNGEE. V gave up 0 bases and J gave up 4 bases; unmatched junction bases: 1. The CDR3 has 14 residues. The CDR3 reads CASSVGSGGYEQYF. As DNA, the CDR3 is TGTGCCAGCAGCGTAGGTAGCGGGGGGTACGAGCAGTACTTC.

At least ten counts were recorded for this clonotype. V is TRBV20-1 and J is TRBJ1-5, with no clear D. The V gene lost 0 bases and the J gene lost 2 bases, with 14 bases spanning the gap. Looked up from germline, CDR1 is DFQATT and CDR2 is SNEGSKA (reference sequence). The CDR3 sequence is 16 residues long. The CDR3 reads CSARDLTARGNQPQHF. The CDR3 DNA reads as TGCAGTGCTAGAGATCTTACAGCAAGGGGCAATCAGCCCCAGCATTTT.

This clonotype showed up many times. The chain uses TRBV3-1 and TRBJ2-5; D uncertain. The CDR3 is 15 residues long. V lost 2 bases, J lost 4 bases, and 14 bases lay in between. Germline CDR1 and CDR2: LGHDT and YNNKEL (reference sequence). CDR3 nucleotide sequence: TGTGCCAGCAGCCAATTCGACGGATCAGGAGAGACCCAGTACTTC. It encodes CASSQFDGSGETQYF.

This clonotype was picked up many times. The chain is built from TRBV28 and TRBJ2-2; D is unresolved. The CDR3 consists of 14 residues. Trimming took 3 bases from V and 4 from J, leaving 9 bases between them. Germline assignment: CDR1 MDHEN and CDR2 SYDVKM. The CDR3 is CASSLWRPTGELFF. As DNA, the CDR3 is TGTGCCAGCAGTTTGTGGCGGCCCACCGGGGAGCTGTTTTTT.

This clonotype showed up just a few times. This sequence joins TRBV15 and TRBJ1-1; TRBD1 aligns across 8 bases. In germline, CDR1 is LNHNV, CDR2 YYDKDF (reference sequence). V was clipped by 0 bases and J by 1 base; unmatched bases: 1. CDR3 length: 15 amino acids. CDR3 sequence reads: CATSRDGTGNTEAFF. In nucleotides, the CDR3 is TGTGCCACCAGCAGAGATGGGACAGGGAACACTGAAGCTTTCTTT.

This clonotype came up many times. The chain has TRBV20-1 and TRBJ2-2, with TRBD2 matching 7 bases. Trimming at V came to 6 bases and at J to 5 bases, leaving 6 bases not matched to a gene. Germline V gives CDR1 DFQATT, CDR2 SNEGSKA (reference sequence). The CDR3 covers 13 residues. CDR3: CSAPSGDTGELFF. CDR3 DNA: TGCAGTGCGCCTAGCGGAGATACCGGGGAGCTGTTTTTT.

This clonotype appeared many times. The CDR3 nucleotides are TGCAGTGCTCTGGGGCCTTACCACGAGCAGTACTTC. Translation gives CSALGPYHEQYF. This sequence joins TRBV20-1 and TRBJ2-7; a possible D gene is TRBD1 (5 bases). Germline values: CDR1 DFQATT, CDR2 SNEGSKA (reference sequence). Trimming took 5 bases from V and 5 from J, leaving 13 bases between them. The CDR3 sequence is 12 residues long.

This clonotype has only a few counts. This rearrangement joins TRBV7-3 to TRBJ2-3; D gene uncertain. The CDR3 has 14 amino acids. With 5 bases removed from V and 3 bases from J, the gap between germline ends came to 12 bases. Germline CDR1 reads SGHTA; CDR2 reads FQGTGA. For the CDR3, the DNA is TGTGCCAGCAGCCCTATCACGAGAACAGATACGCAGTATTTT. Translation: CASSPITRTDTQYF. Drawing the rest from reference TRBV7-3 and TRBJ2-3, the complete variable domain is GAGVSQTPSNKVTEKGKYVELRCDPISGHTALYWYRQSLGQGPEFLIYFQGTGAADDSGLPNDRFFAVRPEGSVSTLKIQRTERGDSAVYLCASSPITRTDTQYFGPGTRLTVL.

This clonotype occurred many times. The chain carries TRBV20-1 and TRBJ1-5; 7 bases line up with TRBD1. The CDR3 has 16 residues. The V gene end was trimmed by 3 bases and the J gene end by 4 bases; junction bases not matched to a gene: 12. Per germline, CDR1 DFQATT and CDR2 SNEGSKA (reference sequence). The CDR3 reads CSASRADRPSNQPQHF. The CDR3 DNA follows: TGCAGTGCTAGCCGGGCGGACAGGCCCTCAAATCAGCCCCAGCATTTT.

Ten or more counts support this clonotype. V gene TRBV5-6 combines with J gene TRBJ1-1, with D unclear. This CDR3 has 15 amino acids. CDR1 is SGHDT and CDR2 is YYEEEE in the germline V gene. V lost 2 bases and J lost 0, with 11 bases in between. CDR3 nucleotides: TGTGCCAGCAGCTTTCCGCGGTTGTTGAACACTGAAGCTTTCTTT. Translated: CASSFPRLLNTEAFF.

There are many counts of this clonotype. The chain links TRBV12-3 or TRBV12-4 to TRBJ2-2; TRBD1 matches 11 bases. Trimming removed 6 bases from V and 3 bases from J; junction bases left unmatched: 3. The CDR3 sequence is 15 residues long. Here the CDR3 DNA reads TGTGCCAGCAGGTGGACAGGGGGCGACACCGGGGAGCTGTTTTTT. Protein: CASRWTGGDTGELFF.